The 6 T cell receptor beta chains presented below share a single source sample, sequenced in a study of blood T cell repertoires in COVID-19 (dated by TCRdb to the early 2020s). Library prep was done by the immunoSEQ multiplex PCR assay. TCRdb limited this immuneACCESS table to in-frame rearrangements with V and J called. A share of clones is missing; checked studies link under half to unresolved V genes, and the rest is unexplained. Present in this sample are fewer than 350,000 clones, almost 90% of which were seen just once. About 0.94% of the sample rests with the top ten. The sample comprised PBMCs or T cells enriched from blood (not recorded which). The receptors stem from a woman aged 30 to 39 who had been exposed to COVID-19.

This clone was detected only once. The chain employs TRBV7-3 and TRBJ2-6; 7 positions agree with TRBD1. Trimming at V came to 1 base and at J to 4 bases, leaving 4 bases not matched to a gene. CDR1 and CDR2 (germline): SGHTA, FQGTGA. CDR3 length: 16 residues. CDR3 in amino acids: CASSLRGGAGANVLTF. CDR3 DNA: TGTGCCAGCAGCTTAAGAGGGGGCGCCGGGGCCAACGTCCTGACTTTC.

The J gene is TRBJ2-1, the V gene TRBV12-3 or TRBV12-4, with a tentative D call TRBD2 (6 bases). The V end lost 9 bases, the J end lost 5 bases, and 14 bases lay between the germline ends. CDR3 size: 13 residues. DNA of the CDR3: TGTGCCAGTGAGGGAGGAGGCCACAATGAGCAGTTCTTC. Protein product: CASEGGGHNEQFF.

This sequence joins TRBV6-5 and TRBJ2-7; D perhaps matches TRBD2 (6 bases). This CDR3 has 14 amino acids. Germline-derived CDR1 and CDR2 are MNHEY and SVGAGI. V lost 4 bases and J 2 bases, leaving 12 bases between the germline ends. The CDR3 DNA is TGTGCCAGCAGTTCATCTAGCGACCCCTACGAGCAGTACTTC. This translates into CASSSSSDPYEQYF.

V is TRBV10-3 and J is TRBJ2-7; 15 bases line up with TRBD2. Germline V gene sequence: CDR1 ENHRY, CDR2 SYGVKD. The V segment lost 3 bases and the J segment 6 bases; nucleotides outside the gene matches: 9. This CDR3 has 17 amino acids. The CDR3 here is CAISDVAGTSGRSEQYF. Written as DNA, the CDR3 is TGTGCCATCAGTGACGTTGCTGGGACTAGCGGGAGGTCCGAGCAGTACTTC.

The chain carries TRBV27 and TRBJ1-1, with 7 nucleotides matching TRBD1. This CDR3 contains 14 residues. Germline V CDR1 and CDR2: MNHEY, SMNVEV (reference sequence). V shed 6 bases, J shed 6 bases, and the junction held 10 bases outside the gene matches. Written as DNA, the CDR3 is TGTGCCAGCAGGTCCTTAGGGGGCGCGGCTGAAGCTTTCTTT. Residues: CASRSLGGAAEAFF.

This clone was seen only once. The V gene is TRBV7-9, the J gene TRBJ2-7; 12 bases align to TRBD2. V lost 1 base to trimming and J lost 1 base; unmatched junction nucleotides: 5. The CDR3 consists of 17 residues. Germline CDR1 and CDR2: SEHNR and FQNEAQ (reference sequence). In nucleotides, the CDR3 is TGTGCCAGCAGCTTAGAAAGACTAGCGGGAGTGTCCTACGAGCAGTACTTC. Protein sequence: CASSLERLAGVSYEQYF.